This T cell receptor (beta chain) comes out of a study of Ad26.COV2.S vaccination and SARS-CoV-2 variants. Trimming stripped 1 base from V and 2 bases from J, with 13 bases between. This CDR3 spans 16 amino acids. Germline CDR1 SGHDT, CDR2 YYEEEE. Clones were read by immunoSEQ multiplex PCR, and TCRdb kept only the in-frame ones, dropping some. The sample carries a few hundred thousand clones, 83% recorded once. Stated treatment: some 20 received Ad26.COV2.S at low or high dose, single or two shots; several received placebo; per-sample allocation not given. Collection of samples fell on day 63 after the first vaccine or placebo injection.

The chain links TRBV5-6 to TRBJ1-5, with a tentative D call TRBD1 (5 bases). The sequence came from a person aged 18-65 years who received the Ad26.COV2.S COVID-19 vaccine or a placebo. This specimen consisted of peripheral blood, obtained in a trial of Ad26.COV2.S vaccine versus placebo. The CDR3 DNA follows: TGTGCCAGCAGCTTGCTCGGGGGAGTGGGCAATCAGCCCCAGCATTTT. This codes for CASSLLGGVGNQPQHF.